This T cell receptor (beta chain) was captured in a study of blood T cells in healthy people across ages. In the study overall: Roughly one uniquely barcoded beta molecule per two T cells was captured.

Primers used in a second PCR of roughly 6 to 11 cycles were a sample-barcoded 5' primer and a J-beta primer mix. TCRdb re-analysed the 5' RACE reads in MiXCR, keeping a single row per CDR3 protein. Of fewer than 2,000,000 distinct CDR3 sequences in the sample, 35% to 50% were seen once. This CDR3 is built from 13 residues. CDR1 is SEHNR and CDR2 is FQNEAQ in the germline V gene (reference sequence). The V gene lost 11 bases and the J gene lost 10 bases, with 18 bases spanning the gap. This clonotype was seen more than once but under ten times. What it binds is unknown. Findings and caveats of the study: When one million T cells were used, diversity estimates were thought to be underestimates. Older age coincided with a roughly linear decline in TCR beta diversity per million T cells.

Sequenced: blood. The chain is built from TRBV7-9 and TRBJ1-6; D is uncertain. The clonotype comes from a human donor in good health. In DNA, the CDR3 is TGTGCCTCTTCGGACGGTAATCTGTCACCCCTCCACTTT. Translation: CASSDGNLSPLHF. Looking up the rest from reference TRBV7-9 and TRBJ1-6 gives the full variable domain: DTGVSQNPRHKITKRGQNVTFRCDPISEHNRLYWYRQTLGQGPEFLTYFQNEAQLEKSRLLSDRFSAERPKGSFSTLEIQRTEQGDSAMYLCASSDGNLSPLHFGNGTRLTVT.